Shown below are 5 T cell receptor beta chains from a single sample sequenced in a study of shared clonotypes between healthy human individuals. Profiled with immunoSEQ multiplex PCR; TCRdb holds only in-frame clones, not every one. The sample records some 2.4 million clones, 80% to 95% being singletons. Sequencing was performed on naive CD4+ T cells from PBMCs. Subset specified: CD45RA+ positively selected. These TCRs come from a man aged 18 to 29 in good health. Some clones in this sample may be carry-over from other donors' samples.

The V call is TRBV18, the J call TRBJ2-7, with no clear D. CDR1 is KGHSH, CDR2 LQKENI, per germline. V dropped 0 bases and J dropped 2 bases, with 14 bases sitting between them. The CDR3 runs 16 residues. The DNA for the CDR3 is TGTGCCAGCTCACCACCGTTCACCGCCAGTCCCTACGAGCAGTACTTC. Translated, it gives CASSPPFTASPYEQYF.

CDR3: CASSLMPGADYGYTF. DNA of the CDR3: TGTGCCAGCAGCTTAATGCCGGGGGCGGACTATGGCTACACCTTC. The chain has TRBV7-3 and TRBJ1-2; weak D call: TRBD1 (6 bases). The CDR3 spans 15 residues. Germline loops: CDR1 SGHTA, CDR2 FQGTGA. With 1 base removed from V and 3 bases from J, the gap between germline ends came to 12 bases.

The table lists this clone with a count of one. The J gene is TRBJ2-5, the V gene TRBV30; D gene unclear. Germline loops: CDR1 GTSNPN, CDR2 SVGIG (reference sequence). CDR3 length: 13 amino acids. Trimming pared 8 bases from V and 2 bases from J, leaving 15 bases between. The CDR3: CAHARETQETQYF. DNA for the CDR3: TGTGCCCATGCGCGAGAAACACAAGAGACCCAGTACTTC.

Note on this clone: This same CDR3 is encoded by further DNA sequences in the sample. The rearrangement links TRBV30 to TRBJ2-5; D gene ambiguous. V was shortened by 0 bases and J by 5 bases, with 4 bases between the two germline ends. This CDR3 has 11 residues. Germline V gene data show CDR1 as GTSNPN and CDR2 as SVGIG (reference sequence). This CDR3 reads CAWSVGETQYF. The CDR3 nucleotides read TGTGCCTGGAGTGTGGGGGAGACCCAGTACTTC.

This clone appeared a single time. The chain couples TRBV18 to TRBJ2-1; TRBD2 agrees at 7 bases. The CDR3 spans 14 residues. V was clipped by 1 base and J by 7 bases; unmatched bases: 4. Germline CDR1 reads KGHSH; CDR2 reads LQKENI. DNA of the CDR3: TGTGCCAGCTCACCACAGCGAGCGGGGAATGAGCAGTTCTTC. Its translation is CASSPQRAGNEQFF.